The 31 T cell receptor beta chains presented below share a single source sample, sequenced in a study of response to subunit inactivated influenza vaccine. TCRdb reanalysed the RT-PCR reads using MiXCR and keeps one entry per CDR3 protein. The table lists a few hundred thousand distinct CDR3 sequences, 20% to 25% of them singletons. Here the sequenced sample was PBMCs from blood, taken approximately 20 months after vaccination. Receptors were obtained from a man between 50 and 70 years old who received an inactivated influenza vaccine.

This clonotype has a handful of counts. V gene TRBV29-1 combines with J gene TRBJ1-4; no clear D gene. The germline gives CDR1 SQVTM, CDR2 ANQGSEA. This CDR3 has 12 residues. Trimming left V 4 bases short and J 6 bases short, with 9 bases between. CDR3 nucleotide sequence: TGCAGCGTTGCTGGGTCGGATGAAAAACTGTTTTTT. Encoded protein: CSVAGSDEKLFF.

The chain has TRBV20-1 and TRBJ2-7; D perhaps matches TRBD2 (5 bases). The CDR3 contains 11 residues. V lost 6 bases and J 7 bases, leaving 13 bases between the germline ends. Germline CDR1 reads DFQATT; CDR2 reads SNEGSKA (reference sequence). This chain's CDR3 is CSAQDLWEQYF. The CDR3 region has the DNA TGCAGTGCCCAGGACTTGTGGGAGCAGTACTTC.

V and J are TRBV6-2 or TRBV6-3 and TRBJ2-2; no definite D call. Germline assignment: CDR1 MNHEY and CDR2 SVGEGT. This CDR3 comprises 15 residues. Trimming left V 2 bases short and J 5 bases short, with 12 bases between. CDR3 nucleotide sequence: TGTGCCAGCAGTTACGCTTACGCCCCTACCGGGGAGCTGTTTTTT. Protein sequence: CASSYAYAPTGELFF.

The V and J genes are TRBV7-8 and TRBJ1-6; TRBD1 might be the D (6 bases). This CDR3 spans 17 amino acids. The V end was cut by 1 base, the J end by 9 bases, with 19 bases between. Per the germline V gene, CDR1 is SGHVS and CDR2 is FQNEAQ. CDR3 protein: CASSLEPGHIPGSPLHF. The CDR3 region has the DNA TGTGCCAGCAGCTTAGAACCGGGACACATCCCGGGTTCACCCCTCCACTTT. The full variable domain, rest sourced from reference TRBV7-8 and TRBJ1-6, is GAGVSQSPRYKVAKRGQDVALRCDPISGHVSLFWYQQALGQGPEFLTYFQNEAQLDKSGLPSDRFFAERPEGSVSTLKIQRTQQEDSAVYLCASSLEPGHIPGSPLHFGNGTRLTVT.

This clonotype was recorded many times. The rearrangement links TRBV11-2 to TRBJ1-5; D gene ambiguous. V lost 0 bases and J lost 7, with 7 bases in between. CDR3 length: 13 amino acids. Germline lookup yields CDR1 SGHAT and CDR2 FQNNGV. The CDR3 spells CASSLDIAQPQHF. As DNA, the CDR3 is TGTGCCAGCAGCTTAGATATCGCCCAGCCCCAGCATTTT.

This clonotype has just a few counts. The rearrangement uses TRBV6-6 and TRBJ1-5; D ambiguous. The germline gives CDR1 MNHNY, CDR2 SVGAGI (reference sequence). This CDR3 region has 12 residues. Trimming shortened V by 7 bases and J by 3 bases, and 7 bases separated the two germline ends. This CDR3 is CASNRPNQPQHF. The CDR3 DNA is TGTGCCAGCAACCGCCCCAATCAGCCCCAGCATTTT.

The CDR3 bases are TGTGCCAGCAGCCAAGGGACAGTTTACTATGGCTACACCTTC. This translates into CASSQGTVYYGYTF. The chain has TRBV3-1 and TRBJ1-2; maybe TRBD1 (6 bases). The germline gives CDR1 LGHDT, CDR2 YNNKEL (reference sequence). The CDR3 covers 14 residues. V lost 1 base, J lost 3 bases, and 9 bases lay in between.

The chain recombines TRBV20-1 with TRBJ1-1; D is unclear. Germline V gene lookup returns CDR1 DFQATT and CDR2 SNEGSKA (reference sequence). The CDR3 runs to 14 residues. The V end was cut by 7 bases, the J end by 1 base, with 16 bases between. CDR3 in DNA: TGCAGTGTAAGCGAGGCCTGGCAGAACACTGAAGCTTTCTTT. This gives the protein CSVSEAWQNTEAFF.

This clonotype was seen a handful of times. The chain has TRBV5-1 and TRBJ1-1, with D possibly TRBD1 on 5 matching bases. Deletions cut 2 bases from V and 0 bases from J, with 20 bases between. This CDR3 is built from 18 residues. Germline CDR1 SGHRS, CDR2 YFSETQ. Here the CDR3 DNA reads TGCGCCAGCAGCTTCGGGGCAGACCTCCGAGGGATGAACACTGAAGCTTTCTTT. Its protein is CASSFGADLRGMNTEAFF.

The chain joins TRBV19 to TRBJ2-3, with D unresolved. Trimming removed 3 bases at V and 4 bases at J, with 8 bases between. This CDR3 comprises 13 residues. Germline CDR1 LNHDA, CDR2 SQIVND (reference sequence). This chain's CDR3 is CASSILLADTQYF. CDR3 DNA sequence: TGTGCCAGTAGTATCTTATTAGCAGATACGCAGTATTTT.

As concerns this clonotype: The junction and the germline gene differ at one end; a read error may be behind it. The chain uses TRBV6-4 and TRBJ1-4, with a possible D match to TRBD1 (5 bases). This CDR3 is 13 amino acids long. Germline assignment: CDR1 MRHNA and CDR2 SNTAGT. CDR3 sequence reads: CASSRDVGGKLLF. For the CDR3, the DNA is TGTGCCAGCAGCCGGGACGTTGGGGGAAAACTGTTATTT.

The chain employs TRBV6-2 or TRBV6-3 and TRBJ2-3; D may be TRBD1 or TRBD2 (6 bases each). Germline CDR1 reads MNHEY; CDR2 reads SVGEGT. The CDR3 spans 13 residues. The V end was cut by 5 bases, the J end by 4 bases, with 10 bases between. DNA of the CDR3: TGTGCCAGCAGTAGAAGGGGGGCAGATACGCAGTATTTT. Amino acid sequence: CASSRRGADTQYF.

This clonotype was detected only a few times. V and J are TRBV20-1 and TRBJ1-1; no reliable D call. The CDR3 runs 13 residues. CDR1 DFQATT and CDR2 SNEGSKA come from the germline V gene (reference sequence). V was shortened by 1 base and J by 5 bases, with 11 bases between the two germline ends. The CDR3 protein is CSARGDWATEAFF. CDR3 coding DNA: TGCAGTGCTAGAGGGGATTGGGCGACTGAAGCTTTCTTT.

There are a few counts of this clonotype. The chain carries TRBV19 and TRBJ1-5; no clear D gene. Germline CDR1 reads LNHDA; CDR2 reads SQIVND (reference sequence). The CDR3 spans 15 residues. V lost 3 bases and J 4 bases, leaving 13 bases between the germline ends. CDR3 DNA sequence: TGTGCCAGTAGTATGGTCCCTTCCGATAATCAGCCCCAGCATTTT. Protein: CASSMVPSDNQPQHF.

This clonotype has ten or more counts. This chain connects TRBV7-8 to TRBJ1-3; possibly TRBD1 for D (6 bases). Trimming took 3 bases from V and 7 from J, leaving 10 bases between them. Germline-derived CDR1 and CDR2 are SGHVS and FQNEAQ. The CDR3 covers 13 residues. CDR3 in DNA: TGTGCCAGCAGCTTTTTAGGGGGGAACACCATATATTTT. As protein: CASSFLGGNTIYF.

This clonotype was observed many times. The rearrangement uses TRBV5-1 and TRBJ1-1; possible D gene TRBD1, 5 bases. Trimming took 0 bases from V and 4 from J, leaving 10 bases between them. This CDR3 has 14 residues. Germline V gene lookup returns CDR1 SGHRS and CDR2 YFSETQ. In DNA form, the CDR3 reads TGCGCCAGCAGCTTGGGAGGGGCCAGCACTGAAGCTTTCTTT. Protein: CASSLGGASTEAFF.

This clonotype was seen many times. The chain is built from TRBV20-1 and TRBJ1-1; D uncertain. Germline-derived CDR1 and CDR2 are DFQATT and SNEGSKA (reference sequence). The CDR3 extends over 9 amino acids. The germline V and J ends were trimmed by 6 bases and 10 bases, with 9 bases remaining between them. The CDR3 DNA follows: TGCAGTGCCGAGGGTTTAGCTTTCTTT. Translation: CSAEGLAFF.

This clonotype was counted between two and nine times. This sequence joins TRBV6-1 and TRBJ2-2, with 9 bases lining up with TRBD2. Germline CDR1 MNHNS, CDR2 SASEGT. V was pared by 7 bases and J by 4 bases, with 7 bases of the junction left unmatched. The CDR3 is 15 amino acids. The CDR3 loop is CASKGTSLSTGELFF. CDR3 nucleotides: TGTGCCAGCAAAGGGACTAGCCTCAGCACCGGGGAGCTGTTTTTT.

This rearrangement joins TRBV10-3 to TRBJ2-7; 7 bases line up with TRBD2. Germline V gives CDR1 ENHRY, CDR2 SYGVKD. The J segment lost 3 bases and the V segment lost 6 bases, leaving 11 bases of the junction unmatched. The CDR3 is 15 residues long. In DNA, the CDR3 is TGTGCCATCAGCCACAACTGGGGAGGGGACTACGAGCAGTACTTC. Residues: CAISHNWGGDYEQYF.

The chain links TRBV11-2 to TRBJ2-7; either TRBD1 or TRBD2 may fit D (6 bases each). Trimming stripped 1 base from V and 1 base from J, with 11 bases between. Per the germline V gene, CDR1 is SGHAT and CDR2 is FQNNGV. CDR3 length equals 15 residues. In DNA form, the CDR3 reads TGTGCCAGCAGCTTAGGGGGGGCAGGATCCTACGAGCAGTACTTC. Translating it yields CASSLGGAGSYEQYF. The whole variable domain, remainder taken from reference TRBV11-2 and TRBJ2-7, is EAGVAQSPRYKIIEKRQSVAFWCNPISGHATLYWYQQILGQGPKLLIQFQNNGVVDDSQLPKDRFSAERLKGVDSTLKIQPAKLEDSAVYLCASSLGGAGSYEQYFGPGTRLTVT.

This clonotype was counted between two and nine times. The chain uses TRBV4-1 and TRBJ2-2; weak D call: TRBD2 (5 bases). This CDR3 is 15 amino acids long. V lost 4 bases, J lost 5 bases, and 14 bases lay in between. The V gene's germline CDR1 is MGHRA and CDR2 YSYEKL. Here the CDR3 reads CASSPSRVGTGELFF. In nucleotides, the CDR3 is TGCGCCAGCAGCCCTAGCCGGGTGGGAACCGGGGAGCTGTTTTTT.

This chain uses TRBV7-9 with TRBJ1-2, with 12 bases identical to TRBD1. This CDR3 is built from 17 residues. V was pared by 4 bases and J by 0 bases, with 6 bases of the junction left unmatched. The germline V gene encodes CDR1 SEHNR and CDR2 FQNEAQ (reference sequence). The CDR3 DNA is TGTGCCAGCAGCTGGGGACAGGGGGCAGTCACTAACTATGGCTACACCTTC. This translates into CASSWGQGAVTNYGYTF.

This clonotype was observed at least ten times. The rearrangement uses TRBV10-3 and TRBJ2-7; the match to TRBD2 covers 7 bases. The CDR3 has 13 residues. The V and J ends lost 11 bases and 0 bases, in that order; junction bases with no gene match: 7. Germline values: CDR1 ENHRY, CDR2 SYGVKD. The CDR3, as DNA: TGTGCCGTGGGCCGGACTAGCTCCTACGAGCAGTACTTC. Protein product: CAVGRTSSYEQYF.

This clonotype was seen only a few times. This rearrangement joins TRBV5-1 to TRBJ2-7; tentatively, D is TRBD1 (5 bases). Trimming removed 0 bases from V and 8 bases from J, with 9 bases in between. Germline V lookup: CDR1 SGHRS, CDR2 YFSETQ. This CDR3 is 12 amino acids long. CDR3 nucleotide sequence: TGCGCCAGCAGCTTGGAAGGGGTACAGCAGTACTTC. Translation: CASSLEGVQQYF.

This sequence joins TRBV19 and TRBJ2-7; a weak D match, TRBD2 (6 bases). This CDR3 region has 15 residues. The V end lost 10 bases, the J end lost 1 base, and 20 bases lay between the germline ends. Germline V lookup: CDR1 LNHDA, CDR2 SQIVND (reference sequence). The CDR3 bases are TGTGCCACCCAACAGCGGGCAAGTATTTCCTACGAGCAGTACTTC. Protein sequence: CATQQRASISYEQYF.

J is TRBJ2-1 and V is TRBV18; possible D gene TRBD2, 5 bases. This CDR3 is 12 amino acids long. From germline, CDR1 is KGHSH and CDR2 LQKENI. The germline V and J ends were trimmed by 2 bases and 9 bases, with 8 bases remaining between them. CDR3 in amino acids: CASSPTRGEQFF. CDR3 coding DNA: TGTGCCAGCTCACCAACTAGAGGTGAGCAGTTCTTC.

This clonotype was detected only a few times. V is TRBV6-5 and J is TRBJ1-2; D call uncertain. V was pared by 0 bases and J by 7 bases, with 15 bases between. This CDR3 is 15 amino acids long. From germline, CDR1 is MNHEY and CDR2 SVGAGI. CDR3 amino acids: CASSYSAGSTSGYTF. The CDR3 DNA reads TGTGCCAGCAGTTACTCAGCGGGAAGTACGTCTGGCTACACCTTC.

This clonotype showed up just a few times. The V and J genes are TRBV18 and TRBJ1-5; D is uncertain. V lost 6 bases, J lost 5 bases, and 11 bases lay in between. This CDR3 region has 13 residues. Germline V gives CDR1 KGHSH, CDR2 LQKENI. The CDR3 nucleotides are TGTGCCAGCTCGAGGTCTCGGGATCAGCCCCAGCATTTT. This gives the protein CASSRSRDQPQHF.

The sample holds a few counts of this clonotype. The chain has TRBV11-1 and TRBJ1-1, with D unresolved. The CDR3 contains 15 residues. With 7 bases removed from V and 3 bases from J, the gap between germline ends came to 18 bases. Germline V gene sequence: CDR1 SGHAT, CDR2 FQDESV (reference sequence). The CDR3 bases are TGTGCCAGCAATGGGGTGTTTTCGAAGGACACTGAAGCTTTCTTT. Protein sequence: CASNGVFSKDTEAFF.

Note on this clonotype: Germline is not matched at one junction end, which may reflect a read error. The V call is TRBV20-1, the J call TRBJ2-7; tentative D call: TRBD1 (5 bases). The CDR3 contains 13 residues. The germline V gene encodes CDR1 DFQATT and CDR2 SNEGSKA (reference sequence). This CDR3 reads CSAGDRRVYEQYF. In nucleotides, the CDR3 is TGCAGTGCTGGAGACAGAAGAGTCTACGAGCAGTACTTC.

This clonotype was seen a handful of times. The CDR3 DNA sequence: TGTGCCAGCAGCCGAGTTTCGAACACTGAAGCTTTCTTT. Translated, it gives CASSRVSNTEAFF. This chain connects TRBV7-7 to TRBJ1-1; D call uncertain. This CDR3 comprises 13 residues. Between the trimmed V and J ends, which lost 5 bases and 1 base, there was a span of 8 bases. Germline CDR1 SSHAT, CDR2 FNYEAQ (reference sequence).